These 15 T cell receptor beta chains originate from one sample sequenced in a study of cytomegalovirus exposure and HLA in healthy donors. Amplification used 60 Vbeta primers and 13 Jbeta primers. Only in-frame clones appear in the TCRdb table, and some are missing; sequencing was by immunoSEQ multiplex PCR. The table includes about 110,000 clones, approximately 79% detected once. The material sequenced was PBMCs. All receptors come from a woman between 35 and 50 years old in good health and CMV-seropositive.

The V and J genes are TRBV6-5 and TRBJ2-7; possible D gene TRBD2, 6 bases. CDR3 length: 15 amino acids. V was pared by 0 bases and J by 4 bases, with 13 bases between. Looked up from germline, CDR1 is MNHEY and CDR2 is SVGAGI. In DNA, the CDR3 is TGTGCCAGCAGTTACTCGCCTGCCCTAGCGTACGAGCAGTACTTC. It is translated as CASSYSPALAYEQYF.

DNA for the CDR3: TGTGCCTGGAGTGGGAGTGGTGGTGAGCAGTTCTTC. It is translated as CAWSGSGGEQFF. The J gene is TRBJ2-1, the V gene TRBV30; D is undetermined. Trimming took off 1 base at V and 9 bases at J, with 10 bases between the two ends. Per germline, CDR1 GTSNPN and CDR2 SVGIG (reference sequence). This CDR3 region has 12 residues.

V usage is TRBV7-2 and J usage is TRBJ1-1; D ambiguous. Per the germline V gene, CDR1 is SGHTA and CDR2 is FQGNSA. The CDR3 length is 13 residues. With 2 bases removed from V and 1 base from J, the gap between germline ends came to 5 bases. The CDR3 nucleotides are TGTGCCAGCAGCTTAATCCAGAACACTGAAGCTTTCTTT. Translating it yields CASSLIQNTEAFF.

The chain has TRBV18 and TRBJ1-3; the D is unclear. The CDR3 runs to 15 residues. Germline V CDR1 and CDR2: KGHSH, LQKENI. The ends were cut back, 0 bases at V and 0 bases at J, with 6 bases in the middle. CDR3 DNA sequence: TGTGCCAGCTCACCACCAGGGAGCTCTGGAAACACCATATATTTT. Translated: CASSPPGSSGNTIYF.

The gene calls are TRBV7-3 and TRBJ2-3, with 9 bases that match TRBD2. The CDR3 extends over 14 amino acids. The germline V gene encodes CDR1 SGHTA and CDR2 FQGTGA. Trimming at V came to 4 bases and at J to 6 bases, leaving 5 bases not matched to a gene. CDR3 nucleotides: TGTGCCAGCAGCTCATTAGCGGGGGAGGATACGCAGTATTTT. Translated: CASSSLAGEDTQYF. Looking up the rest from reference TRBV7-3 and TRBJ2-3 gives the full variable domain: GAGVSQTPSNKVTEKGKYVELRCDPISGHTALYWYRQSLGQGPEFLIYFQGTGAADDSGLPNDRFFAVRPEGSVSTLKIQRTERGDSAVYLCASSSLAGEDTQYFGPGTRLTVL.

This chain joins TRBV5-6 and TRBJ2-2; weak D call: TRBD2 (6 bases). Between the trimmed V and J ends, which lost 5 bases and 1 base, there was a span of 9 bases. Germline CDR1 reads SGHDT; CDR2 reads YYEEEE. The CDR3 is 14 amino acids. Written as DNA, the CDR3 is TGTGCCAGCAGAGTGGAGGGGAACACCGGGGAGCTGTTTTTT. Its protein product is CASRVEGNTGELFF.

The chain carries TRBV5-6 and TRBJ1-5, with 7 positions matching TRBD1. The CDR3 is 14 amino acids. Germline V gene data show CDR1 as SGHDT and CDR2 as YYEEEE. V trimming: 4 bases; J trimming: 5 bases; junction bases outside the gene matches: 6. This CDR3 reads CASSPWDRHQPQHF. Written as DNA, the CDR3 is TGTGCCAGCAGCCCTTGGGACAGACATCAGCCCCAGCATTTT.

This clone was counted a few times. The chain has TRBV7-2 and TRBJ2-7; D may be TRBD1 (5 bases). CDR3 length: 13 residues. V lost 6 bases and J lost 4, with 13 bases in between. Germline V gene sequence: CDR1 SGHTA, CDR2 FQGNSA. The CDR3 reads CASRQVLGYEQYF. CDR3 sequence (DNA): TGTGCCAGCAGACAGGTGTTGGGGTACGAGCAGTACTTC.

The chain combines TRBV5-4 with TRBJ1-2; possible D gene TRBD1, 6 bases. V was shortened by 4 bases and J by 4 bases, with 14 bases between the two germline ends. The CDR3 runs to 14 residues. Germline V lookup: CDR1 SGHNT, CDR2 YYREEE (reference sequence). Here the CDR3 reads CASSIQGVGYGYTF. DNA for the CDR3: TGTGCCAGCAGCATACAGGGCGTCGGCTATGGCTACACCTTC.

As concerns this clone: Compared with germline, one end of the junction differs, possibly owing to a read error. CDR3: CASSPGQGPYKQYF. The CDR3 DNA is TGTGCCAGCAGCCCCGGACAGGGACCCTACAAGCAGTACTTC. The chain employs TRBV7-3 and TRBJ2-7, with 8 bases matching TRBD1. CDR1 and CDR2 from the germline V gene are SGHTA and FQGTGA. The CDR3 spans 14 residues.

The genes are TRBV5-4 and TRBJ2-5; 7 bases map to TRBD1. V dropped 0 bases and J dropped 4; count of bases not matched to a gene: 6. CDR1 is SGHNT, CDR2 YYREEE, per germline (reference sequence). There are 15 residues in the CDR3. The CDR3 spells CASSLAGTAGETQYF. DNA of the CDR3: TGTGCCAGCAGCTTGGCCGGGACAGCCGGAGAGACCCAGTACTTC.

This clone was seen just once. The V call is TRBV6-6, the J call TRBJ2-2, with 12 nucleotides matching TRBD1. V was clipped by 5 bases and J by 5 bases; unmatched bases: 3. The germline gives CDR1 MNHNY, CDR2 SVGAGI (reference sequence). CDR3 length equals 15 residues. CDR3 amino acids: CASSPGQGATGELFF. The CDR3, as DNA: TGTGCCAGCAGTCCGGGACAGGGGGCGACCGGGGAGCTGTTTTTT.

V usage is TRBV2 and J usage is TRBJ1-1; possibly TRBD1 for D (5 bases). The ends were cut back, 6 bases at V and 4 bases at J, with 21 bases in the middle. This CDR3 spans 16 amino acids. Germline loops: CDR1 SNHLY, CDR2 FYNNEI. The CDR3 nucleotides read TGTGCCAGCAGAGGGGTCCAACGACTTTCGGGCACTGAAGCTTTCTTT. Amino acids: CASRGVQRLSGTEAFF.

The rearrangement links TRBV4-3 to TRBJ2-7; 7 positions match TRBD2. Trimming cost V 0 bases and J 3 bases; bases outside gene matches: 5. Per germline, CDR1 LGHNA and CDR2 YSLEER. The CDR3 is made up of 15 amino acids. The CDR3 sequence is CASSQDWGGYYEQYF. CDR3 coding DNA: TGCGCCAGCAGCCAAGATTGGGGAGGGTACTACGAGCAGTACTTC.

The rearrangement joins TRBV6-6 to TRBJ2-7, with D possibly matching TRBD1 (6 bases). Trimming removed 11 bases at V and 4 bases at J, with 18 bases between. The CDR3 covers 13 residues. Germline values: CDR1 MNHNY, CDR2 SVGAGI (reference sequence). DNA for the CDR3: TGTGCCCACCGGGCAGGGGCACTTTACGAGCAGTACTTC. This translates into CAHRAGALYEQYF.